The 19 T cell receptor beta chains listed next were all sequenced from one sample in a study of blood T cell repertoires in COVID-19 (dated by TCRdb to the early 2020s). Libraries were built with the immunoSEQ multiplex PCR assay. Here the immuneACCESS table is served through TCRdb, limited to in-frame sequences with V and J called. Missing clones are a known gap in these copies; in checked studies unresolved V genes cover under half, and the rest lacks a known reason. The sample records approximately 170,000 clones, 84% of which are singletons. The top ten clones comprise roughly 8% of the sample. Sequenced input: peripheral blood. The receptor source for this set is a man aged 40-49 years who had recovered from COVID-19.

This clone was seen many times. The CDR3 sequence: CASSLEREYNEQFF. As DNA, the CDR3 is TGTGCCAGCAGTTTAGAGCGGGAGTATAACGAGCAGTTCTTC. The gene calls are TRBV28 and TRBJ2-1, with 8 bases matching TRBD2. This CDR3 spans 14 amino acids. V lost 2 bases and J lost 10; bases outside the gene matches: 7. Looked up from germline, CDR1 is MDHEN and CDR2 is SYDVKM. Filled out from reference TRBV28 and TRBJ2-1, the complete variable domain reads DVKVTQSSRYLVKRTGEKVFLECVQDMDHENMFWYRQDPGLGLRLIYFSYDVKMKEKGDIPEGYSVSREKKERFSLILESASTNQTSMYLCASSLEREYNEQFFGPGTRLTVL.

The gene calls are TRBV19 and TRBJ2-7; TRBD2 is a possible D gene (6 bases). Germline V gives CDR1 LNHDA, CDR2 SQIVND (reference sequence). This CDR3 region has 14 residues. The V end lost 3 bases, the J end lost 5 bases, and 14 bases lay between the germline ends. The DNA for the CDR3 is TGTGCCAGTAGTATGGCAGGGAGGCAAAACGAGCAGTACTTC. This sequence encodes CASSMAGRQNEQYF.

The chain has TRBV6-5 and TRBJ1-1; TRBD1 aligns across 7 bases. The CDR3 runs to 14 residues. The J segment lost 5 bases and the V segment lost 5 bases, leaving 8 bases of the junction unmatched. Per the germline V gene, CDR1 is MNHEY and CDR2 is SVGAGI. CDR3 residues: CASSLSTGVTEAFF. The DNA of the CDR3 is TGTGCCAGCAGTCTTTCCACAGGGGTTACTGAAGCTTTCTTT.

The rearrangement uses TRBV4-3 and TRBJ2-5; D is perhaps TRBD2 (6 bases). CDR1 is LGHNA and CDR2 is YSLEER in the germline V gene. Trimming left V 2 bases short and J 5 bases short, with 18 bases between. The CDR3 spans 16 residues. CDR3 DNA: TGCGCCAGCAGCCAAACCCCCACTATAAGCGGGGAGACCCAGTACTTC. Protein: CASSQTPTISGETQYF.

The J gene is TRBJ2-7, the V gene TRBV6-5; tentative D call: TRBD2 (6 bases). The germline V gene has CDR1 MNHEY and CDR2 SVGAGI. The CDR3 contains 16 residues. The V end was cut by 0 bases, the J end by 7 bases, with 19 bases between. CDR3 sequence: CASSYSSDSGRWEQYF. CDR3 coding DNA: TGTGCCAGCAGTTACTCGAGTGATAGTGGGAGGTGGGAGCAGTACTTC.

This clone appeared a single time. The rearrangement links TRBV28 to TRBJ2-6; D gene ambiguous. Germline V gives CDR1 MDHEN, CDR2 SYDVKM. V was clipped by 8 bases and J by 4 bases, with 12 bases between them. The CDR3 runs 14 residues. The CDR3 loop is CASSTQSGANVLTF. The CDR3 DNA is TGTGCCAGCTCGACTCAGAGCGGGGCCAACGTCCTGACTTTC.

V gene TRBV7-2 combines with J gene TRBJ1-4, with D possibly TRBD1 on 5 matching bases. Germline CDR1 and CDR2: SGHTA and FQGNSA. V was cut by 2 bases and J by 5 bases, with 12 bases left in between. The CDR3 extends over 15 amino acids. The CDR3 here is CASSLSAGENEKLFF. In DNA, the CDR3 is TGTGCCAGCAGCTTAAGTGCGGGGGAAAATGAAAAACTGTTTTTT.

The chain links TRBV7-9 to TRBJ2-1; 7 nucleotides agree with TRBD2. Looked up from germline, CDR1 is SEHNR and CDR2 is FQNEAQ (reference sequence). With 4 bases clipped from V and 0 bases from J, the junction kept 12 bases outside the gene matches. CDR3 size: 18 residues. The CDR3: CASSSTLERGGSYNEQFF. CDR3 sequence (DNA): TGTGCCAGCAGCTCCACTCTGGAGCGGGGCGGCTCCTACAATGAGCAGTTCTTC.

J is TRBJ2-1 and V is TRBV5-1; TRBD1 aligns across 8 bases. The CDR3 has 15 residues. J gave up 1 base and V 3 bases, and 3 bases lay outside the gene matches. Germline assignment: CDR1 SGHRS and CDR2 YFSETQ. CDR3 DNA: TGCGCCAGCAGCTCTAGACAGGGGTCCTACAATGAGCAGTTCTTC. This translates into CASSSRQGSYNEQFF.

The chain employs TRBV12-5 and TRBJ2-5, with 9 bases fitting TRBD2. This CDR3 comprises 16 residues. V shed 4 bases, J shed 4 bases, and the junction held 10 bases outside the gene matches. Germline CDR1 reads LGHNT; CDR2 reads FRNRAP. CDR3 sequence (DNA): TGTGCTAGTGGTTCCCCAGCGGGGGGTAGAGGAGAGACCCAGTACTTC. Its translation is CASGSPAGGRGETQYF.

This chain links TRBV6-5 with TRBJ2-5; D call uncertain. Germline-derived CDR1 and CDR2 are MNHEY and SVGAGI. The CDR3 extends over 11 amino acids. Between the trimmed V and J ends, which lost 6 bases and 5 bases, there was a span of 7 bases. Written as DNA, the CDR3 is TGTGCCAGCAGATCGGTGGAGACCCAGTACTTC. This sequence encodes CASRSVETQYF.

V usage is TRBV19 and J usage is TRBJ2-5, with no clear D. Trimming left V 1 base short and J 3 bases short, with 6 bases between. CDR3 length: 13 amino acids. Germline V lookup: CDR1 LNHDA, CDR2 SQIVND (reference sequence). CDR3: CASSIVPEETQYF. The CDR3 nucleotides are TGTGCCAGTAGTATAGTGCCGGAAGAGACCCAGTACTTC.

This clone was recorded once. This rearrangement joins TRBV4-3 to TRBJ1-5; D remains ambiguous. The germline CDR1 and CDR2 sequences are LGHNA and YSLEER. V gave up 0 bases and J gave up 7 bases, with 7 bases separating them. There are 13 residues in the CDR3. CDR3 loop: CASSQDSGQPQHF. The CDR3 DNA reads as TGCGCCAGCAGCCAAGATTCGGGGCAGCCCCAGCATTTT.

This sequence joins TRBV7-9 and TRBJ1-4, with D maybe TRBD1 (5 bases). The CDR3 runs to 14 residues. V shed 2 bases and J shed 7 bases, with 11 bases lying between them. Germline CDR1 and CDR2: SEHNR and FQNEAQ (reference sequence). The CDR3 sequence is CASSLLGAGEKLFF. The CDR3 region has the DNA TGTGCCAGCAGCTTATTAGGGGCAGGTGAAAAACTGTTTTTT.

The chain couples TRBV5-4 to TRBJ2-4; D perhaps matches TRBD1 (6 bases). Germline values: CDR1 SGHNT, CDR2 YYREEE (reference sequence). Trimming took 2 bases from V and 3 from J, leaving 9 bases between them. This CDR3 spans 14 amino acids. The CDR3 loop is CASSFGTSKNIQYF. The CDR3 DNA reads TGTGCCAGCAGCTTCGGGACAAGCAAAAACATTCAGTACTTC.

This chain connects TRBV18 to TRBJ2-3; D not certain. Trimming stripped 3 bases from V and 0 bases from J, with 7 bases between. CDR3 size: 14 residues. Germline V gene data show CDR1 as KGHSH and CDR2 as LQKENI. CDR3 residues: CASSPEYSTDTQYF. The CDR3 region has the DNA TGTGCCAGCTCACCTGAGTATAGCACAGATACGCAGTATTTT.

This sequence joins TRBV27 and TRBJ1-1, with a tentative D call TRBD1 (5 bases). The V gene lost 8 bases and the J gene lost 1 base, with 11 bases spanning the gap. CDR3 length: 13 residues. CDR1 and CDR2 (germline): MNHEY, SMNVEV (reference sequence). The chain's CDR3 is CASAGGTNTEAFF. CDR3 nucleotides: TGTGCCAGCGCGGGCGGGACGAACACTGAAGCTTTCTTT.

As to this clone: This CDR3 is also generated by other DNA sequences in the sample. The V gene is TRBV30, the J gene TRBJ2-7, with a possible D match to TRBD1 (6 bases). Trimming pared 2 bases from V and 7 bases from J, leaving 12 bases between. The CDR3 is made up of 12 amino acids. Germline-derived CDR1 and CDR2 are GTSNPN and SVGIG (reference sequence). The chain's CDR3 is CAWSKGVGEQYF. As DNA, the CDR3 is TGTGCCTGGAGTAAGGGGGTCGGAGAGCAGTACTTC.

As to this clone: The same CDR3 can be traced to other DNA sequences in this sample. The chain employs TRBV5-5 and TRBJ2-2, with D possibly being TRBD2 (7 bases). The CDR3 loop spans 15 amino acids. Looked up from germline, CDR1 is SGHKS and CDR2 is YYEKEE (reference sequence). Trimming cost V 2 bases and J 0 bases, with 8 bases left between them. CDR3: CASSLGGANTGELFF. In nucleotides, the CDR3 is TGTGCCAGCAGCTTAGGGGGGGCGAACACCGGGGAGCTGTTTTTT. Looking up the rest from reference TRBV5-5 and TRBJ2-2 gives the full variable domain: DAGVTQSPTHLIKTRGQQVTLRCSPISGHKSVSWYQQVLGQGPQFIFQYYEKEERGRGNFPDRFSARQFPNYSSELNVNALLLGDSALYLCASSLGGANTGELFFGEGSRLTVL.